What follows describes a single T cell receptor beta chain. Germline CDR1 is SGHAT and CDR2 is FQNNGV. CDR3 size: 14 residues. V gave up 3 bases and J gave up 2 bases, with 11 bases separating them. Sequencing was performed with immunoSEQ multiplex PCR; in TCRdb, only in-frame clones are kept and a portion is missing. The sample lists tens of thousands of clones; around three quarters were seen once. These data belong to a study of immune evolution from preneoplasia to lung adenocarcinoma. This rearrangement joins TRBV11-2 to TRBJ2-7; D is perhaps TRBD2 (5 bases). This receptor was taken from a person aged 55 to 75 with lung adenocarcinoma. The sequenced sample was FFPE invasive lung adenocarcinoma tissue. CDR3 residues: CASSFDYQTYEQYF. DNA of the CDR3: TGTGCCAGCAGCTTTGACTATCAAACCTACGAGCAGTACTTC. The whole variable domain, filled in from reference TRBV11-2 and TRBJ2-7, reads EAGVAQSPRYKIIEKRQSVAFWCNPISGHATLYWYQQILGQGPKLLIQFQNNGVVDDSQLPKDRFSAERLKGVDSTLKIQPAKLEDSAVYLCASSFDYQTYEQYFGPGTRLTVT.